What follows are 2 T cell receptor beta chains derived from one specimen sequenced in a study of cytomegalovirus exposure and HLA in healthy donors. Vbeta (60) and Jbeta (13) primers were used in the PCR. Libraries were prepared by immunoSEQ multiplex PCR; TCRdb keeps only in-frame clonotypes and omits some of them. The profile shows over 85,000 clones, less than 80% of them singletons. The source material was PBMCs. Receptors originate from a man under 40 in good health and CMV-seronegative.

V and J are TRBV10-3 and TRBJ2-3; D possibly corresponds to TRBD1 (7 bases). This CDR3 is 16 amino acids long. CDR1 is ENHRY and CDR2 is SYGVKD in the germline V gene. V was clipped by 2 bases and J by 6 bases, with 18 bases between them. CDR3 amino acids: CAISEQGDLTVDTQYF. CDR3 in DNA: TGTGCCATCAGTGAGCAGGGGGACTTGACCGTCGATACGCAGTATTTT.

The chain recombines TRBV7-9 with TRBJ1-1, with D tentatively TRBD1 (5 bases). Trimming left V 5 bases short and J 1 base short, with 14 bases between. Germline lookup yields CDR1 SEHNR and CDR2 FQNEAQ (reference sequence). This CDR3 contains 15 residues. CDR3 sequence (DNA): TGTGCCAGCAGCCAGGGTTCTAGTAGGAACACTGAAGCTTTCTTT. Encoded protein: CASSQGSSRNTEAFF. The whole variable domain, remainder taken from reference TRBV7-9 and TRBJ1-1, is DTGVSQNPRHKITKRGQNVTFRCDPISEHNRLYWYRQTLGQGPEFLTYFQNEAQLEKSRLLSDRFSAERPKGSFSTLEIQRTEQGDSAMYLCASSQGSSRNTEAFFGQGTRLTVV.